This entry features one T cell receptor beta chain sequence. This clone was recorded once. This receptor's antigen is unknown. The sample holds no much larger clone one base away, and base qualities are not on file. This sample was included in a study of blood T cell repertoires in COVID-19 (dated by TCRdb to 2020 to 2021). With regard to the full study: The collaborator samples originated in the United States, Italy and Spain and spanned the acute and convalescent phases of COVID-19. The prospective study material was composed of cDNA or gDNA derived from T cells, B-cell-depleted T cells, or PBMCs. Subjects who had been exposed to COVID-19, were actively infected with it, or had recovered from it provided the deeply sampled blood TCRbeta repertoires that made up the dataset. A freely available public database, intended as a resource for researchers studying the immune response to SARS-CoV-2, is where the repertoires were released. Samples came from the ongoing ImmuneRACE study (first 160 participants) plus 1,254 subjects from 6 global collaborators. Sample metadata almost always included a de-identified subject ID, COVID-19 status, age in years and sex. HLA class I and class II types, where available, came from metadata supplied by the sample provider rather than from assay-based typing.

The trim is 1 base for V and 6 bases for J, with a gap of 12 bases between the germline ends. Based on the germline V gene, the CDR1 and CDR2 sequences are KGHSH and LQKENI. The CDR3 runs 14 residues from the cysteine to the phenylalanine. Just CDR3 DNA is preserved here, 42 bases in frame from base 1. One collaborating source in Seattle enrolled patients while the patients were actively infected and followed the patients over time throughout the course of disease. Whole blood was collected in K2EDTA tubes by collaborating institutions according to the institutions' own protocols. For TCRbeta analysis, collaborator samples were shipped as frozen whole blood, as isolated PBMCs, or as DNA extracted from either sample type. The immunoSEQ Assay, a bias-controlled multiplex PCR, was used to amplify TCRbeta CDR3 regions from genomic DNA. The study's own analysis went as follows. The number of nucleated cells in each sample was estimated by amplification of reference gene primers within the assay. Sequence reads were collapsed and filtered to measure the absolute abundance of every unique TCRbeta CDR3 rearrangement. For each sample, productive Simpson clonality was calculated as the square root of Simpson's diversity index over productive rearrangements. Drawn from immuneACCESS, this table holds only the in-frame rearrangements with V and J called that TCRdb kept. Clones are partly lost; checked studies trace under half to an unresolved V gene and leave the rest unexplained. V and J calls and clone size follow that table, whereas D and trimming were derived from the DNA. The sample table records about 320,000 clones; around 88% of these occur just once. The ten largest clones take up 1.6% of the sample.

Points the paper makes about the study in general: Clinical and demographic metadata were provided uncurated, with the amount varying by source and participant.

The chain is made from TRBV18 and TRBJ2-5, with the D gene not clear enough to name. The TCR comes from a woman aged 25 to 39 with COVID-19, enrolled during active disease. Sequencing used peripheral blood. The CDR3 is CASSPLESGKTQYF. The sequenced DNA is TGTGCCAGCTCACCACTGGAGTCCGGAAAGACCCAGTACTTC.